This T cell receptor beta chain was recorded in a study of blood T cell repertoires in COVID-19. As for the study in general: The study drew acute and convalescent COVID-19 samples from the United States, Italy and Spain. PBMCs, B-cell-depleted T cells, or T cells provided the cDNA or gDNA that made up the material.

Original analysis: How many nucleated cells were present was estimated from reference gene primer amplification. TCRdb keeps only in-frame clones here, not all; method: immunoSEQ multiplex PCR. V, J and clone size were drawn from that table, and D and trimming were deduced from the DNA. The table shows approximately 230,000 clones, with approximately 82% occurring only once. CDR1 is LGHDT, CDR2 YNNKEL, per germline (reference sequence). Germline trimming cut 3 bases from V and 4 bases from J; bases unmatched to any gene: 1. This CDR3 has 14 amino acids. Sequencing used peripheral blood. The rearrangement links TRBV3-1 (or the pseudogene TRBV3-2) to TRBJ2-5; TRBD1 agrees at 11 bases. The receptor comes from a man at least 80 years old with acute or convalescent COVID-19. CDR3 residues: CASSHGTGGETQYF. The CDR3 DNA reads as TGTGCCAGCAGCCACGGGACAGGGGGAGAGACCCAGTACTTC.